These T cell receptor beta chains were read from a single sample in a study of PD-L1 blockade in urothelial cancer. Using immunoSEQ multiplex PCR, the repertoire was profiled, and TCRdb retains in-frame clones only, with some absent. Altogether around 100,000 clones are present, approximately 85% being singletons, with the ten largest covering 2% to 2.5%. The sample consisted of PBMCs, taken around atezolizumab (anti-PD-L1) treatment. These TCRs come from a man aged 45 to 65 with urothelial cancer. Each CDR3 is given with its conserved first and last residue. The D gene is left open where the match is weak. Where a row states a size, it is once, few, many or the class of an expanded clone; other rows omit it.

size	D	J	V	CDR3	DNA
-	TRBD2	TRBJ2-6	TRBV19	CASSIFTGTSSNVLTF	TGTGCCAGTAGTATTTTTACTGGGACTAGTTCAAACGTCCTGACTTTC
few	TRBD1	TRBJ1-4	TRBV27	CASSSTGIGEKLFF	TGTGCCAGCAGTTCGACAGGGATCGGTGAAAAACTGTTTTTT
-	-	TRBJ1-2	TRBV2	CASSELDRRNYGYTF	TGTGCCAGCAGTGAATTAGACAGGAGAAACTATGGCTACACCTTC
-	-	TRBJ1-1	TRBV6-5	CASSFGRGTEAFF	TGTGCCAGCAGCTTTGGGAGGGGTACTGAAGCTTTCTTT
-	TRBD1	TRBJ2-3	TRBV7-3	CASSTGQGPDTQYF	TGTGCCAGCAGCACCGGACAGGGGCCAGATACGCAGTATTTT
-	TRBD1	TRBJ2-7	TRBV27	CASSPGTGPSYEQYF	TGTGCCAGCAGCCCAGGGACAGGGCCTTCCTACGAGCAGTACTTC
-	TRBD2	TRBJ2-1	TRBV4-2	CASSQVGRDYRDYNEQFF	TGTGCCAGCAGCCAAGTCGGTAGGGACTACAGAGACTACAATGAGCAGTTCTTC
once	TRBD2	TRBJ2-1	TRBV20-1	CSARGLGEQFF	TGCAGTGCTAGGGGACTAGGTGAGCAGTTCTTC
-	-	TRBJ2-5	TRBV30	CAWSSPFGEETQYF	TGTGCCTGGAGCTCCCCCTTCGGAGAGGAGACCCAGTACTTC
once	-	TRBJ2-2	TRBV28	CASSFSGGTGELFF	TGTGCCAGCAGTTTTTCCGGGGGTACCGGGGAGCTGTTTTTT
once	-	TRBJ2-5	TRBV28	CACVRGTQETQYF	TGTGCCTGCGTTAGAGGAACCCAGGAGACCCAGTACTTC
-	-	TRBJ1-2	TRBV30	CAWSLGRWGGFGGYTF	TGTGCCTGGAGCCTTGGACGGTGGGGGGGGTTTGGTGGCTACACCTTC
-	TRBD2	TRBJ2-5	TRBV18	CASSKTSGGETQYF	TGTGCCAGCTCAAAGACTAGCGGGGGGGAGACCCAGTACTTC
-	-	TRBJ2-7	TRBV23-1	CASPPPRDGYF	TGCGCCAGCCCACCTCCGCGGGACGGGTACTTC
-	-	TRBJ1-6	TRBV5-5	CASSVHPPNENSPLHF	TGTGCCAGCAGCGTCCACCCCCCGAACGAGAATTCACCCCTCCACTTT
-	TRBD1	TRBJ2-1	TRBV30	CAWTGGLNEQFF	TGTGCCTGGACAGGGGGCCTCAATGAGCAGTTCTTC
-	TRBD1	TRBJ2-7	TRBV19	CASSTQTGGGPFYEQYF	TGTGCCAGTAGTACGCAGACAGGGGGCGGCCCATTCTACGAGCAGTACTTC
-	-	TRBJ2-7	TRBV18	CASSPSVFNEQYF	TGTGCCAGCTCACCTTCAGTTTTCAACGAGCAGTACTTC
-	TRBD1	TRBJ1-1	TRBV19	CASSRQGATTEAFF	TGTGCCAGTAGTCGACAGGGGGCCACCACTGAAGCTTTCTTT
once	-	TRBJ2-1	TRBV18	CASSPDRLKGNEQFF	TGTGCCAGCTCACCGGACAGACTAAAGGGGAATGAGCAGTTCTTC
-	TRBD2	TRBJ2-7	TRBV30	CAWSGTKRSSEQYF	TGTGCCTGGAGCGGGACTAAGCGGAGTTCCGAGCAGTACTTC
once	TRBD1	TRBJ2-7	TRBV18	CASSGTGAYEQYF	TGTGCCAGCTCAGGGACAGGGGCATACGAGCAGTACTTC
-	-	TRBJ1-1	TRBV14	CASSQVPGIGAFF	TGTGCCAGCAGCCAAGTCCCCGGGATCGGAGCGTTCTTT
-	-	TRBJ2-1	TRBV10-1	CASSERNRGLYNEQFF	TGCGCCAGCAGTGAACGGAACAGGGGACTCTACAATGAGCAGTTCTTC
once	-	TRBJ2-2	TRBV30	CAWSKRGRGTNTGELFF	TGTGCCTGGAGTAAAAGGGGTCGCGGGACCAACACCGGGGAGCTGTTTTTT
-	-	TRBJ2-1	TRBV29-1	CSVNRPGTENEQFF	TGCAGCGTGAACCGGCCCGGGACTGAGAATGAGCAGTTCTTC
-	-	TRBJ1-2	TRBV11-3	CASSGRGLNYGYTF	TGTGCCAGCAGCGGGCGTGGGTTGAACTATGGCTACACCTTC
-	TRBD1	TRBJ2-7	TRBV5-1	CASRWDRAPYEQYF	TGCGCCAGCAGATGGGACAGGGCCCCCTACGAGCAGTACTTC
-	TRBD2	TRBJ2-5	TRBV11-2	CASSPRGLAGGSRKTQYF	TGTGCCAGCAGCCCCCGTGGGCTAGCGGGAGGGTCCAGGAAGACCCAGTACTTC
-	-	TRBJ1-1	TRBV28	CASSYPGLGTEAFF	TGTGCCAGCAGCTACCCGGGACTGGGCACTGAAGCTTTCTTT
-	TRBD1	TRBJ2-7	TRBV25-1	CASSVWTGRVYEQYF	TGTGCCAGCAGTGTATGGACAGGTCGAGTCTACGAGCAGTACTTC
-	-	TRBJ2-2	TRBV18	CASSEYTGELFF	TGTGCCAGCTCAGAGTACACCGGGGAGCTGTTTTTT
-	TRBD1	TRBJ2-7	TRBV11-3	CASSLGPGQYYEQYF	TGTGCCAGCAGCTTAGGCCCGGGACAGTATTACGAGCAGTACTTC
once	TRBD2	TRBJ2-2	TRBV29-1	CSVVSGSVGELFF	TGCAGCGTTGTGAGCGGGAGCGTCGGGGAGCTGTTTTTT
-	TRBD2	TRBJ2-7	TRBV4-2	CASSQAPGLANEQYF	TGTGCCAGCAGCCAAGCCCCCGGACTAGCGAACGAGCAGTACTTC
-	-	TRBJ2-4	TRBV4-1	CASSQDLGGIGAKNIQYF	TGCGCCAGCAGCCAAGATTTAGGGGGAATTGGAGCCAAAAACATTCAGTACTTC
-	TRBD1	TRBJ1-5	TRBV7-8	CASSPSYYRDSYNQPQHF	TGTGCCAGCAGCCCTAGTTATTACCGGGACAGCTACAATCAGCCCCAGCATTTT
once	-	TRBJ1-3	TRBV7-9	CASSLAGGGNTIYF	TGTGCCAGCAGCTTAGCAGGGGGTGGAAACACCATATATTTT
-	-	TRBJ2-7	TRBV25-1	CASRQGSSYEQYF	TGTGCCAGCAGACAGGGTAGCTCCTACGAGCAGTACTTC
-	TRBD1	TRBJ2-7	TRBV9	CASSVADRGTYEQYF	TGTGCCAGCAGCGTAGCGGACAGGGGAACCTACGAGCAGTACTTC
-	TRBD1	TRBJ2-3	TRBV6-1	CASSGGLGTGRSDTQYF	TGTGCCAGCAGTGGGGGCCTAGGGACAGGGAGGTCAGATACGCAGTATTTT
once	TRBD1	TRBJ1-6	TRBV11-2	CASSGTDRGGSPLHF	TGTGCCAGCAGCGGAACTGACAGGGGAGGATCACCCCTCCACTTT
-	TRBD2	TRBJ2-1	TRBV11-2	CASTIGASGIYNEQFF	TGTGCCAGCACCATAGGAGCTAGCGGGATCTACAATGAGCAGTTCTTC
-	-	TRBJ2-1	TRBV27	CASSLFSSYNEQFF	TGTGCCAGCAGCCTTTTTAGCTCCTACAATGAGCAGTTCTTC
-	-	TRBJ1-2	TRBV19	CASSEYRLSGYTF	TGTGCCAGTAGCGAGTACAGGCTTTCTGGCTACACCTTC
once	-	TRBJ2-7	TRBV27	CASSRRGYPYEQYF	TGTGCCAGCAGCCGCAGGGGATACCCCTACGAGCAGTACTTC
-	TRBD2	TRBJ2-3	TRBV5-4	CASSLASVAGVSWADTQYF	TGTGCCAGCAGCTTGGCCTCGGTAGCGGGAGTTTCATGGGCGGATACGCAGTATTTT
few	-	TRBJ2-7	TRBV4-2	CASSQLLGYEQYF	TGTGCCAGCAGCCAATTACTAGGCTACGAGCAGTACTTC
-	TRBD1	TRBJ1-6	TRBV19	CASSIDGDRGQSPLHF	TGTGCCAGTAGTATAGATGGAGACAGGGGACAGTCACCCCTCCACTTT